One and the same sample provided the 21 T cell receptor beta chains below, sequenced in a study of cytomegalovirus exposure and HLA in healthy donors. Use of 60 Vbeta and 13 Jbeta primers characterized the PCR. Data came from immunoSEQ multiplex PCR; TCRdb stores just in-frame clones and leaves some out. The profile shows approximately 72,000 clones, around 78% of them singletons. The sample taken for sequencing was PBMCs. The receptors derive from a male donor in good health and CMV-seropositive.

The chain couples TRBV6-5 to TRBJ2-7; 11 bases agree with TRBD2. V trimming: 6 bases; J trimming: 3 bases; junction bases outside the gene matches: 7. CDR1 and CDR2 (germline): MNHEY, SVGAGI. The length of the CDR3 is 15 residues. The CDR3 here is CASRLGLAGIYEQYF. CDR3 bases: TGTGCCAGCAGATTAGGACTAGCGGGTATCTACGAGCAGTACTTC.

The chain recombines TRBV6-5 with TRBJ2-7; the match to TRBD1 covers 8 bases. J was trimmed by 0 bases and V by 4 bases; bases with no gene match: 2. Germline assignment: CDR1 MNHEY and CDR2 SVGAGI. The CDR3 sequence is 14 residues long. The CDR3 is CASSLDRASYEQYF. CDR3 sequence (DNA): TGTGCCAGCAGTTTGGACAGGGCCTCCTACGAGCAGTACTTC.

This chain uses TRBV6-5 with TRBJ1-5; the D gene is possibly TRBD1 (5 bases). Trimming took off 7 bases at V and 2 bases at J, with 9 bases between the two ends. Germline assignment: CDR1 MNHEY and CDR2 SVGAGI. This CDR3 has 13 residues. The CDR3 is CASKGFGNQPQHF. DNA of the CDR3: TGTGCCAGCAAGGGGTTCGGCAATCAGCCCCAGCATTTT.

V is TRBV6-5 and J is TRBJ2-7; the match to TRBD1 covers 8 bases. V lost 2 bases, J lost 6 bases, and 9 bases stayed unmatched. Looked up from germline, CDR1 is MNHEY and CDR2 is SVGAGI. The CDR3 is 15 amino acids. The CDR3 sequence: CASSYPVGQGGEQYF. Written as DNA, the CDR3 is TGTGCCAGCAGTTACCCGGTCGGACAGGGAGGCGAGCAGTACTTC.

This clone was picked up one time. The chain combines TRBV5-6 with TRBJ2-7; maybe TRBD1 (7 bases). CDR3 length: 14 residues. CDR1 is SGHDT and CDR2 is YYEEEE in the germline V gene. Trimming removed 7 bases at V and 5 bases at J, with 19 bases between. The CDR3 DNA reads TGTGCCAGCTTCGAGGAGGGGGCTTCCCACGAGCAGTACTTC. It translates to CASFEEGASHEQYF.

The chain uses TRBV7-8 and TRBJ1-3, with D uncertain. Per the germline V gene, CDR1 is SGHVS and CDR2 is FQNEAQ. The CDR3 is 19 amino acids. V was clipped by 2 bases and J by 1 base, with 21 bases between them. CDR3 loop: CASSLIRSPPARSGNTIYF. The CDR3 DNA sequence: TGTGCCAGCAGCTTAATCCGTTCCCCGCCGGCCAGGTCTGGAAACACCATATATTTT.

The V call is TRBV18, the J call TRBJ1-5, with 7 bases identical to TRBD1. The CDR3 extends over 15 amino acids. Looked up from germline, CDR1 is KGHSH and CDR2 is LQKENI. J was trimmed by 4 bases and V by 3 bases; bases with no gene match: 6. The CDR3 nucleotides are TGTGCCAGCTCACCGCCGGCAGGGGGTAATCAGCCCCAGCATTTT. Protein sequence: CASSPPAGGNQPQHF. The entire variable domain, with the rest obtained from reference TRBV18 and TRBJ1-5, is as follows: NAGVMQNPRHLVRRRGQEARLRCSPMKGHSHVYWYRQLPEEGLKFMVYLQKENIIDESGMPKERFSAEFPKEGPSILRIQQVVRGDSAAYFCASSPPAGGNQPQHFGDGTRLSIL.

J is TRBJ2-7 and V is TRBV7-7; tentative D call: TRBD2 (7 bases). Between the trimmed V and J ends, which lost 8 bases and 3 bases, there was a span of 14 bases. Germline V lookup: CDR1 SSHAT, CDR2 FNYEAQ (reference sequence). The CDR3 sequence is 13 residues long. CDR3 sequence reads: CASSEGGGYEQYF. In DNA form, the CDR3 reads TGTGCCAGCTCCGAGGGGGGGGGCTACGAGCAGTACTTC. The whole variable domain, filled in from reference TRBV7-7 and TRBJ2-7, reads GAGVSQSPRYKVTKRGQDVTLRCDPISSHATLYWYQQALGQGPEFLTYFNYEAQPDKSGLPSDRFSAERPEGSISTLTIQRTEQRDSAMYRCASSEGGGYEQYFGPGTRLTVT.

The rearrangement links TRBV28 to TRBJ2-1; D call uncertain. This CDR3 comprises 18 residues. The V gene lost 4 bases and the J gene lost 5 bases, with 24 bases spanning the gap. Germline values: CDR1 MDHEN, CDR2 SYDVKM. In DNA form, the CDR3 reads TGTGCCAGCAGTTCGCGGAAGTTGCGGAAAATGATGGACAATGAGCAGTTCTTC. It translates to CASSSRKLRKMMDNEQFF.

The chain recombines TRBV29-1 with TRBJ1-3; no clear D gene. Per the germline V gene, CDR1 is SQVTM and CDR2 is ANQGSEA. V lost 7 bases and J 0 bases, leaving 19 bases between the germline ends. This CDR3 is built from 16 residues. The CDR3, as DNA: TGCAGCGCTGAGATTTCCGCGGATATCTCTGGAAACACCATATATTTT. The encoded protein is CSAEISADISGNTIYF.

J is TRBJ2-2 and V is TRBV5-4, with 9 positions matching TRBD2. CDR3 size: 17 residues. CDR1 SGHNT and CDR2 YYREEE come from the germline V gene (reference sequence). Trimming cost V 4 bases and J 4 bases; bases outside gene matches: 11. This CDR3 reads CASSRGGAGPGTGELFF. Here the CDR3 DNA reads TGTGCCAGCAGCCGCGGGGGGGCCGGGCCCGGCACCGGGGAGCTGTTTTTT.

Notes on this clone: Sequence at one end of the junction differs from germline and may be a read error. The V gene is TRBV7-9, the J gene TRBJ2-7; D is perhaps TRBD2 (6 bases). This CDR3 is 12 amino acids long. The V gene's germline CDR1 is SEHNR and CDR2 FQNEAQ (reference sequence). The CDR3 DNA reads as TGTGCCAGCAGACAAGGGACTGCCACGTACTCTTTC. It specifies CASRQGTATYSF.

V and J are TRBV6-5 and TRBJ2-7; D may be TRBD1 (6 bases). Trimming removed 5 bases at V and 6 bases at J, with 17 bases between. This CDR3 is 14 amino acids long. Germline V lookup: CDR1 MNHEY, CDR2 SVGAGI. The CDR3 nucleotides read TGTGCCAGCAGTGCCCCGTCAGGGGTTCGCGAGCAGTACTTC. Translated: CASSAPSGVREQYF.

The rearrangement joins TRBV27 to TRBJ2-7; TRBD2 might be the D (7 bases). Germline V gives CDR1 MNHEY, CDR2 SMNVEV (reference sequence). V was pared by 3 bases and J by 2 bases, with 11 bases between. The CDR3 covers 14 residues. The DNA for the CDR3 is TGTGCCAGCAGTTTCTCCGGGGGGCCCTACGAGCAGTACTTC. It codes for CASSFSGGPYEQYF.

The chain recombines TRBV7-9 with TRBJ2-1; 7 positions agree with TRBD2. The CDR3 is 18 amino acids. The germline V gene encodes CDR1 SEHNR and CDR2 FQNEAQ (reference sequence). V shed 2 bases, J shed 3 bases, and the junction held 13 bases outside the gene matches. CDR3 amino acids: CASSLWLAEKRGYNEQFF. The CDR3 DNA reads as TGTGCCAGCAGCTTATGGCTAGCGGAGAAAAGGGGCTACAATGAGCAGTTCTTC.

The chain carries TRBV2 and TRBJ2-7; TRBD2 agrees at 8 bases. Germline CDR1 is SNHLY and CDR2 is FYNNEI. Germline trimming cut 4 bases from V and 1 base from J; bases unmatched to any gene: 3. This CDR3 contains 14 residues. The CDR3 protein is CASSAAGGSYEQYF. The DNA of the CDR3 is TGTGCCAGCAGTGCCGCGGGGGGATCCTACGAGCAGTACTTC. The full variable domain, rest sourced from reference TRBV2 and TRBJ2-7, is EPEVTQTPSHQVTQMGQEVILRCVPISNHLYFYWYRQILGQKVEFLVSFYNNEISEKSEIFDDQFSVERPDGSNFTLKIRSTKLEDSAMYFCASSAAGGSYEQYFGPGTRLTVT.

This chain links TRBV11-2 with TRBJ1-1; D not resolved. Germline CDR1 and CDR2: SGHAT and FQNNGV. The CDR3 has 14 amino acids. V was shortened by 4 bases and J by 6 bases, with 15 bases between the two germline ends. In nucleotides, the CDR3 is TGTGCCAGCAGCTCGATAATGGGCAACGCTGAAGCTTTCTTT. Translating it yields CASSSIMGNAEAFF.

V usage is TRBV9 and J usage is TRBJ1-1; weak D call: TRBD1 (5 bases). Germline assignment: CDR1 SGDLS and CDR2 YYNGEE. V was pared by 1 base and J by 2 bases, with 6 bases between. This CDR3 region has 13 residues. CDR3 residues: CASSVQGNTEAFF. The DNA for the CDR3 is TGTGCCAGCAGCGTACAGGGAAACACTGAAGCTTTCTTT.

The V call is TRBV7-9, the J call TRBJ2-3; TRBD2 matches at 7 bases. Per germline, CDR1 SEHNR and CDR2 FQNEAQ (reference sequence). With V trimmed by 4 bases and J by 0 bases, 13 bases remained unmatched. The CDR3 sequence is 18 residues long. The CDR3 DNA sequence: TGTGCCAGCAGCTCTCCTAGCGGACTCCCCATTAGCACAGATACGCAGTATTTT. This gives the protein CASSSPSGLPISTDTQYF.

This clone was counted a single time. V and J are TRBV7-2 and TRBJ2-5; TRBD1 matches at 10 bases. The CDR3 loop spans 13 amino acids. V lost 8 bases, J lost 4 bases, and 4 bases stayed unmatched. From germline, CDR1 is SGHTA and CDR2 FQGNSA. The CDR3 region is CASRRDRGETQYF. The CDR3 DNA is TGTGCCAGCCGCCGGGACAGGGGAGAGACCCAGTACTTC.

For this clone: A junction end diverges from the germline sequence, so it may reflect a read error. CDR3 region: CASSLSSFHEQFF. In DNA form, the CDR3 reads TGTGCTAGCAGTTTGAGTTCCTTCCATGAGCAGTTCTTC. The gene calls are TRBV7-7 and TRBJ2-1; no clear D. The CDR3 is made up of 13 amino acids. Germline values: CDR1 SSHAT, CDR2 FNYEAQ (reference sequence).